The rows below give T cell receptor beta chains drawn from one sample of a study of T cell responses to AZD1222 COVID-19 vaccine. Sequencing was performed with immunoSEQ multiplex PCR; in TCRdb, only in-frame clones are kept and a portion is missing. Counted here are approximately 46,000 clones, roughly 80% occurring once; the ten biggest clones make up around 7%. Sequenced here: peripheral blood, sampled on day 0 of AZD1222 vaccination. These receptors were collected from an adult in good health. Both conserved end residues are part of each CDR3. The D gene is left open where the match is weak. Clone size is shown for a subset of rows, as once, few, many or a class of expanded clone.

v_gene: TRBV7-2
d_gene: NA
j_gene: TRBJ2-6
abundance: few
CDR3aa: CASSSWTANVLTF
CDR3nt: TGTGCCAGCAGTTCTTGGACGGCCAACGTCCTGACTTTC

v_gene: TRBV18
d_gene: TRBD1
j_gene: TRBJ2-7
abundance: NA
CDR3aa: CASSPQGAHYEQYF
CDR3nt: TGTGCCAGCTCACCGCAGGGGGCGCATTACGAGCAGTACTTC

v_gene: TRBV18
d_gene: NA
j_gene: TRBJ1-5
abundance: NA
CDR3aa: CASSRGGGEPQHF
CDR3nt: TGTGCCAGCTCAAGGGGGGGCGGGGAGCCCCAGCATTTT

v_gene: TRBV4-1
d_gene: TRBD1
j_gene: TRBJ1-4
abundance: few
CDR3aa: CASSQVSRDRGSKKLFF
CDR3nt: TGCGCCAGCAGCCAAGTTAGCCGGGACAGGGGATCGAAAAAACTGTTTTTT

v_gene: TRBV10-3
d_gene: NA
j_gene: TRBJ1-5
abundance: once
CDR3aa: CAISGGDGGDDQPQHF
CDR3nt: TGTGCCATCAGTGGAGGGGACGGGGGGGATGATCAGCCCCAGCATTTT

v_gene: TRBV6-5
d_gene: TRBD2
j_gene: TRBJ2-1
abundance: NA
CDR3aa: CARIAGRSSYNEQFF
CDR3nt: TGTGCCAGGATAGCGGGACGCAGCTCCTACAATGAGCAGTTCTTC

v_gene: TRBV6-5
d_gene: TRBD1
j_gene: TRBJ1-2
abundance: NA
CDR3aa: CASGGTGRDYGYTF
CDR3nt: TGTGCCAGCGGGGGGACAGGGAGAGACTATGGCTACACCTTC

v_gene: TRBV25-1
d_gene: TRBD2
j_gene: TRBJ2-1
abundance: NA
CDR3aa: CASTPKGTRDEQFF
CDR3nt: TGTGCCAGCACACCCAAGGGGACTAGAGATGAGCAGTTCTTC

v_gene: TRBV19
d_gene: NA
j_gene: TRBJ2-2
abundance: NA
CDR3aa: CASLNKGNTGELFF
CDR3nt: TGTGCCAGCCTCAATAAGGGGAACACCGGGGAGCTGTTTTTT

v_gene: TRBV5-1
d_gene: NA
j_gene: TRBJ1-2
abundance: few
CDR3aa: CASSDQSNYGYTF
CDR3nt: TGCGCCAGCAGCGATCAGTCTAACTATGGCTACACCTTC

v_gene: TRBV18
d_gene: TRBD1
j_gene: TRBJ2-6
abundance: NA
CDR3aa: CASRPGTGSGANVLTF
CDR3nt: TGTGCCAGCCGACCTGGGACAGGGTCTGGGGCCAACGTCCTGACTTTC

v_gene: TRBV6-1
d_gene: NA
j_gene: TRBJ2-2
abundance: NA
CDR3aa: CASSGDLTGELFF
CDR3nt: TGTGCCAGCAGTGGGGACTTGACCGGGGAGCTGTTTTTT

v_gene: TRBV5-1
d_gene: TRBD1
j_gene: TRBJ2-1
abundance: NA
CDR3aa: CASSWLGQGGNEQFF
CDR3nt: TGCGCCAGCAGCTGGCTAGGACAGGGTGGCAATGAGCAGTTCTTC

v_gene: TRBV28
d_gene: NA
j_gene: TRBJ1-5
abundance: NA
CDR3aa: CASSLTRTGQPQHF
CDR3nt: TGTGCCAGCAGTTTAACCCGTACAGGTCAGCCCCAGCATTTT

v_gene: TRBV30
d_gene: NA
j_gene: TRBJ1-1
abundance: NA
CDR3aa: CAWSLQANTEAFF
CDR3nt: TGTGCCTGGAGTCTGCAGGCGAACACTGAAGCTTTCTTT

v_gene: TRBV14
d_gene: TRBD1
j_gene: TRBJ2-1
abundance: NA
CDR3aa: CASSQDGQGWYEQFF
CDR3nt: TGTGCCAGCAGCCAAGATGGACAGGGTTGGTACGAGCAGTTCTTC

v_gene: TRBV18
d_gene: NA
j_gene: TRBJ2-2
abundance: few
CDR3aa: CASSDTGELFF
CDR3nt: TGTGCCAGCTCCGACACCGGGGAGCTGTTTTTT

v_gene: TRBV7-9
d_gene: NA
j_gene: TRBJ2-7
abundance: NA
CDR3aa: CASSLEGQYRYEQYF
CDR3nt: TGTGCCAGCAGCCTAGAGGGCCAGTATCGGTACGAGCAGTACTTC

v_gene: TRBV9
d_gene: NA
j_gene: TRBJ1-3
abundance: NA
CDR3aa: CASSVAQHSGNTIYF
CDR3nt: TGTGCCAGCAGCGTAGCACAGCACTCTGGAAACACCATATATTTT

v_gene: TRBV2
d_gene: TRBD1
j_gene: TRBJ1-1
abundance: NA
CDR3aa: CASRGTGLNTEAFF
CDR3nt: TGTGCCAGCAGGGGGACAGGGTTGAACACTGAAGCTTTCTTT

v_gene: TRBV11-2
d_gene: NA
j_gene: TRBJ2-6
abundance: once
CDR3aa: CASSRARAGANVLTF
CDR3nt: TGTGCCAGCAGCCGAGCCAGGGCCGGGGCCAACGTCCTGACTTTC

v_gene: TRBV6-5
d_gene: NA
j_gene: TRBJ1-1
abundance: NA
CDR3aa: CASRRTALNTEAFF
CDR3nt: TGTGCCAGCAGACGGACAGCTTTGAACACTGAAGCTTTCTTT

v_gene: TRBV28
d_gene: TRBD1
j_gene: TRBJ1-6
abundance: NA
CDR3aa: CASSSRGQGYNSPLHF
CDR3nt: TGTGCCAGCAGTTCTAGGGGACAGGGCTATAATTCACCCCTCCACTTT

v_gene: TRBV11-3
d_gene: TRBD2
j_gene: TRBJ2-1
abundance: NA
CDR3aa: CASSRTSGGANEQFF
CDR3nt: TGTGCCAGCAGCCGTACTAGCGGGGGGGCCAATGAGCAGTTCTTC

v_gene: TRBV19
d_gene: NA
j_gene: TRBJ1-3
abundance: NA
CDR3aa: CASRLSSSGNTIYF
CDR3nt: TGTGCCAGTAGGTTGTCAAGTTCTGGAAACACCATATATTTT

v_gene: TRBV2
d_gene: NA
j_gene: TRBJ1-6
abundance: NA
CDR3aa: CASSETPEQGYDSPLHF
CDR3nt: TGTGCCAGCAGTGAAACCCCGGAACAGGGTTATGATTCACCCCTCCACTTT

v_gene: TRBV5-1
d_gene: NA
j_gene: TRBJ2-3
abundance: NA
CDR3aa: CASSLGQLGDTQYF
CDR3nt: TGCGCCAGCAGCTTGGGGCAACTAGGGGATACGCAGTATTTT

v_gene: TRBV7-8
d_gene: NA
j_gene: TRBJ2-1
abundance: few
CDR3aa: CASSPRVVSYNEQFF
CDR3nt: TGTGCCAGCAGCCCCCGGGTGGTCTCCTACAATGAGCAGTTCTTC

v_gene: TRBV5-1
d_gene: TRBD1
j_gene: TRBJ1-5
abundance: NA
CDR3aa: CASSLGQGEGQPQHF
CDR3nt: TGCGCCAGCAGCTTGGGCCAGGGGGAGGGTCAGCCCCAGCATTTT

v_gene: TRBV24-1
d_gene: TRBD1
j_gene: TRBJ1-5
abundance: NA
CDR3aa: CATSDRGMYQPQHF
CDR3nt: TGTGCCACCAGTGACAGGGGGATGTATCAGCCCCAGCATTTT

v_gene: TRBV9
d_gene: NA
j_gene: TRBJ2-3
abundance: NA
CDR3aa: CASSRTPGAKTDTQYF
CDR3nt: TGTGCCAGCAGCCGGACCCCCGGGGCCAAAACAGATACGCAGTATTTT

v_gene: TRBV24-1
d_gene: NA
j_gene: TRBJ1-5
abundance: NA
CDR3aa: CATSDGLNSNQPQHF
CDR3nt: TGTGCCACCAGTGATGGGCTGAATAGCAATCAGCCCCAGCATTTT